This entry features one T cell receptor (beta chain) sequence. Its specificity is unknown. The sample holds other DNA sequences that translate to the same CDR3. The PCR made use of 60 Vbeta and 13 Jbeta primers. The data were produced by immunoSEQ multiplex PCR, yet TCRdb's version contains in-frame clones alone and is incomplete. The table includes about 80,000 clones, 62% detected once. The data belong to a study of cytomegalovirus exposure and HLA in healthy donors. Background on the study: For the approximately 400 genotyped donors, 81% fell within the Caucasian-associated ancestry cluster. Broader study findings: In a later analysis, parvovirus B19, influenza, CMV and Epstein-Barr virus appeared linked to several top co-occurrence clusters.

The V gene's germline CDR1 is SGHNT and CDR2 YYREEE (reference sequence). Trimming removed 0 bases from V and 4 bases from J; junction bases left unmatched: 6. The CDR3 has 15 amino acids. This chain connects TRBV5-4 to TRBJ2-7, with 8 bases lining up with TRBD2. The specimen was PBMCs. This TCR was recovered from a male donor in good health and CMV-seropositive. The DNA of the CDR3 is TGTGCCAGCAGCTTGGATGGCGGGGGGAATTACGAGCAGTACTTC. Residues: CASSLDGGGNYEQYF.